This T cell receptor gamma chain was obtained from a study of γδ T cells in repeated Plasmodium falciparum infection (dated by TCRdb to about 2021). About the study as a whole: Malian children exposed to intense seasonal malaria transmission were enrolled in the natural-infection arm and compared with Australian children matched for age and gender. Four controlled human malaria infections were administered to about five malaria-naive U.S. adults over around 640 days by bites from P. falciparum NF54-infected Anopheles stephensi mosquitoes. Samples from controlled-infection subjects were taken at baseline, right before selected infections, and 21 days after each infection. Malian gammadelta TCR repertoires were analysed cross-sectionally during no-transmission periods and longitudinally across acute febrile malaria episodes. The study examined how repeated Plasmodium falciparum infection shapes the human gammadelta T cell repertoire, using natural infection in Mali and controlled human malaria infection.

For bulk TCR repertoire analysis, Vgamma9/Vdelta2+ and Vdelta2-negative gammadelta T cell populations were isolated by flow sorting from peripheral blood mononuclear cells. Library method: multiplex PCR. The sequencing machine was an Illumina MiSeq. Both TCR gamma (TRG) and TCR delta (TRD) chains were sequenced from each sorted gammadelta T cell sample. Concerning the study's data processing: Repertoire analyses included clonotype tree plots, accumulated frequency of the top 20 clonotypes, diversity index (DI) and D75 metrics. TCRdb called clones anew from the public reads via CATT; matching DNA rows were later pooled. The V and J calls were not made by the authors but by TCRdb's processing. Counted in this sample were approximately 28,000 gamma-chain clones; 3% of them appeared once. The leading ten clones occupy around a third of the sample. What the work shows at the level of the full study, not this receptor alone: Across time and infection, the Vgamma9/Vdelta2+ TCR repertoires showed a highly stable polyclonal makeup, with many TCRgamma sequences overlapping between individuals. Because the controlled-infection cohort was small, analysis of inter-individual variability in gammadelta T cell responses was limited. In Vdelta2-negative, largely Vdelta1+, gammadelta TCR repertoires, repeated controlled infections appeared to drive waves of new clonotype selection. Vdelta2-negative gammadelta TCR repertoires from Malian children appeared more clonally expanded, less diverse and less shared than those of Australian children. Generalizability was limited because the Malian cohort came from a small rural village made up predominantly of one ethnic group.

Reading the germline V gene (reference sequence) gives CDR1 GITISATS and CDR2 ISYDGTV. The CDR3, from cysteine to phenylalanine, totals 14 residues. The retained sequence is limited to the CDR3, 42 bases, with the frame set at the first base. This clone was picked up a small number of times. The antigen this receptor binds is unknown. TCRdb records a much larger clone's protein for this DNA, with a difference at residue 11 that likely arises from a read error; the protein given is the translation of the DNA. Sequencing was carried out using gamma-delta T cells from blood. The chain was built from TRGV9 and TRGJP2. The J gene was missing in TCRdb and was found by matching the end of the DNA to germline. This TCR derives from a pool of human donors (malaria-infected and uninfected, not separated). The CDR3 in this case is CALWEYSSDWLKTF. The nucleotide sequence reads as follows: TGTGCCTTGTGGGAGTATAGTAGTGATTGGCTCAAGACGTTT.